This T cell receptor (beta chain) was documented in a study of Graves' ophthalmopathy and Graves' hyperthyroidism. Study results and caveats: The model flagged ophthalmopathy progression at over 60% sensitivity and 72.22% specificity. Blood contained most expanded thyroid clonotypes exceeding 0.001 frequency.

Germline CDR1 reads ENHRY; CDR2 reads SYGVKD. J gave up 2 bases and V 6 bases, and 0 bases lay outside the gene matches. The CDR3 covers 12 residues. The hyperthyroidism patients, aged 18 to 65, had been newly diagnosed, with under 2 months' duration. From fresh peripheral blood, 10 ml in volume, the PBMCs were obtained. Amplifying from RNA transcripts, the study obtained TCR beta CDR3 regions. HTBI-primed first-round RT-PCR preceded second-round multiplex PCR. In TCRdb, the multiplex PCR reads were re-called with MiXCR into one record per CDR3 protein. The sample carries 300,000 to 500,000 distinct CDR3 sequences, 15% to 17% recorded once. The sample holds many counts of this clonotype. Its antigen remains unknown.

This chain links TRBV10-3 with TRBJ1-2; 7 positions agree with TRBD1. Material for sequencing was peripheral blood. The sequence derives from a woman younger than 35 with stable Graves' hyperthyroidism. The DNA for the CDR3 is TGTGCCATCAGGGACAGGAACTATGGCTACACCTTC. This codes for CAIRDRNYGYTF.